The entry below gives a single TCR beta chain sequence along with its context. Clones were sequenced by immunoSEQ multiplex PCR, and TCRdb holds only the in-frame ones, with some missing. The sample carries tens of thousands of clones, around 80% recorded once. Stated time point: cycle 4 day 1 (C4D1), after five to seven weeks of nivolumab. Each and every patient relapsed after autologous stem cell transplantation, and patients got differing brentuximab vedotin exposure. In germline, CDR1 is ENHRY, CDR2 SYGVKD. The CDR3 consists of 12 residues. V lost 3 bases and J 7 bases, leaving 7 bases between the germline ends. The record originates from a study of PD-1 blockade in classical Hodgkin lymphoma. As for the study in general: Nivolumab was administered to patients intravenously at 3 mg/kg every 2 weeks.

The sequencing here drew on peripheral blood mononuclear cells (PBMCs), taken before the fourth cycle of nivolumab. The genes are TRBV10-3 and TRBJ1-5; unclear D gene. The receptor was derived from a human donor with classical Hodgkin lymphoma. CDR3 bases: TGTGCCATCAGTGAAAAGAACCAGCCCCAGCATTTT. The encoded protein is CAISEKNQPQHF.